This TCR beta chain was observed in a study of T cell repertoires in cytomegalovirus infection. Study information: Recently identified HLA-C-restricted CMV epitopes were among the peptides used. An indication of both CMV infection and matching HLA type came from public TCR beta signatures.

V lost 5 bases to trimming and J lost 2 bases; unmatched junction nucleotides: 11. The CDR3 is 18 residues long. CDR1 is SGHTA and CDR2 is FQGNSA in the germline V gene. A few counts support this clonotype. Its antigen remains unknown. Whole-study results and caveats: Within the response measured ex vivo, HLA-C-restricted CMV-specific TCR beta clonotypes were dominant. Cumulative public TCR beta family frequency identified carriers of CMV plus the relevant HLA.

TCRdb re-called the reads through MiXCR, storing one row per CDR3 protein. The repertoire holds some 500,000 distinct CDR3 sequences, approximately 40% seen once, with about 46% in the top ten. Sample: cultured PBMCs, taken from culture after CMV antigen stimulation. This chain connects TRBV7-2 to TRBJ2-5; 13 nucleotides line up with TRBD2. This clonotype was obtained from a human donor in good health (CMV status not recorded). Some clones in this sample may be carry-over from other donors' samples. CDR3 sequence: CASSLGTSGNPPQETQYF. DNA for the CDR3: TGTGCCAGCAGCCTCGGGACTAGCGGGAATCCCCCACAAGAGACCCAGTACTTC.